This T cell receptor (beta chain) was recorded in a study of a mutant IDH1 vaccine in newly diagnosed glioma. Study conclusions and caveats: Pseudoprogression seemed unlinked to shifts in top peripheral T cell clonotypes.

With regard to this clone: Its cognate antigen is unknown.

Time point specified: week 47, end of study. Doses comprised 300 ug of mutant IDH1 20-mer peptide each, plus topical imiquimod. Eight vaccinations reached patients in weeks 1, 3, 5, 7, 11, 15, 19 and 23. Donors harbored newly found WHO grade 3 or 4 IDH1-mutant, ATRX-lost astrocytomas. TCRdb's table, derived via immunoSEQ multiplex PCR, lists solely in-frame clones and lacks some. The sample records approximately 60,000 clones, around four fifths being singletons. The sequencing here drew on PBMCs, taken from a glioma patient whose treatment included an IDH1 peptide vaccine. The source of this sequence is a woman aged 45-60 years with glioma.

CDR3 protein: CAWAGQSYEQYF. The CDR3 nucleotides are TGTGCCTGGGCGGGACAGTCCTACGAGCAGTACTTC. The chain uses TRBV30 and TRBJ2-7, with a possible D match to TRBD1 (7 bases). CDR1 GTSNPN and CDR2 SVGIG come from the germline V gene (reference sequence). The V gene lost 5 bases and the J gene lost 1 base, with 9 bases spanning the gap. This CDR3 has 12 amino acids.